The entry below describes one TCR beta chain. What it binds is unknown. This record belongs to a study of graft-versus-host responses after intestinal transplantation. On the study more broadly: Each of the recipients got a multivisceral, liver-intestinal, or isolated intestinal transplant.

The V and J ends lost 1 base and 3 bases, in that order; junction bases with no gene match: 9. This CDR3 contains 17 residues. The V gene's germline CDR1 is MNHEY and CDR2 SMNVEV (reference sequence). Broader study findings: Allografts from individuals with graft-donor T cell macrochimerism displayed high graft-versus-host to host-versus-graft clonal ratios. Recipient bone marrow held GvH clones, some seen earlier in ileum or blood. Peak GvH clone levels in circulation were associated with early post-transplant HvG declines.

Clones were read by immunoSEQ multiplex PCR, and TCRdb kept only the in-frame ones, dropping some. The sample records fewer than 110,000 clones, over 85% being singletons. The source of this sequence is a human donor who received an intestinal transplant. The material was unstimulated CD8+ T cells sorted from spleen or lymph node cells, obtained before intestinal transplant. V is TRBV27 and J is TRBJ2-3, with TRBD2 matching 8 bases. The DNA of the CDR3 is TGTGCCAGCAGTTTATTAGGGCCGAGCGGGGGAACAGATACGCAGTATTTT. Translating it yields CASSLLGPSGGTDTQYF.